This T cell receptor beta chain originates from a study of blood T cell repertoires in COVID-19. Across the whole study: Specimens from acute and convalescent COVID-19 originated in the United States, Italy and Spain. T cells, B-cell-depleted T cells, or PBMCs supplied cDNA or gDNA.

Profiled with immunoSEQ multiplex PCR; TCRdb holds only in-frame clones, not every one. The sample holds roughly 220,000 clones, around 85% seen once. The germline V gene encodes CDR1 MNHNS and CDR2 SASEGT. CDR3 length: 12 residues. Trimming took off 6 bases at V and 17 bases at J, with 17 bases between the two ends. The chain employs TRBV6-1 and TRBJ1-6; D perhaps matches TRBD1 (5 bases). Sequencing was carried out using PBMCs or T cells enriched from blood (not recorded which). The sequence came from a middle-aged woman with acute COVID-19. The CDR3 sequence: CASSLRGVGFHF. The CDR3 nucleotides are TGTGCCAGCAGCCTACGGGGGGTTGGTTTCCACTTT.